The entry that follows covers one T cell receptor (beta chain) sequence. This sample stems from a study of CD8 T cells in Susac syndrome. CD8+ and CD4+ T cells from blood underwent TCR beta sequencing, which was carried out in a high-throughput format. RNA, at about 0.45 to 1 ug, was reverse transcribed with random hexamers. MiXCR, run by TCRdb on the immunoSEQ multiplex PCR reads, gives a single entry per CDR3 protein. The sample lists 250,000 to 300,000 distinct CDR3 sequences, 85% occurring once. This TCR was sampled from a human donor with multiple sclerosis. The sample comprised CD8+ T cells from PBMCs.

CDR3 coding DNA: TGCAGTGCCCCGCGGGGAGGTTCACCCCTCCACTTT. Residues: CSAPRGGSPLHF. The chain recombines TRBV20-1 with TRBJ1-6; D gene unclear. CDR1 is DFQATT and CDR2 is SNEGSKA in the germline V gene (reference sequence). Trimming took 6 bases from V and 9 from J, leaving 12 bases between them. This CDR3 region has 12 residues.